These 14 T cell receptor beta chains were all obtained from the same sample, sequenced in a study of metastatic and nonmetastatic thyroid tumors (dated by TCRdb to 2018 to 2020). Before undergoing thyroid surgery, none of the patients had been given any kind of treatment. Library method: PCR. The sample was run on an Illumina HiSeq 4000. TCRdb redid the processing of the public reads, applying fastp at Q25 and MiXCR, and retained in-frame beta chains. The sample profile shows about 69,000 clones; approximately 15% of them were found once. The top ten clonotypes cover over 6% of the sample. Source material: blood. The receptors were gathered from a male donor with papillary thyroid cancer or a benign thyroid nodule (not recorded which). Some clones in this sample may be carry-over from other donors' samples.

This clone was observed many times. The rearrangement links TRBV10-1 to TRBJ1-6, with D tentatively TRBD1 (6 bases). The CDR3 runs to 14 residues. Trimming removed 8 bases at V and 7 bases at J, with 15 bases between. In germline, CDR1 is WNHNN, CDR2 SYGVQD (reference sequence). CDR3 coding DNA: TGCGCCAGCCGCGACGGACAGAACAATTCACCCCTCCACTTT. It codes for CASRDGQNNSPLHF.

This clone was found many times. The chain carries TRBV20-1 and TRBJ2-7, with a possible D match to TRBD1 (6 bases). The germline CDR1 and CDR2 sequences are DFQATT and SNEGSKA (reference sequence). CDR3 length: 14 residues. V was pared by 5 bases and J by 4 bases, with 18 bases between. The CDR3 region is CSASDSLGAYEQYF. CDR3 nucleotide sequence: TGCAGTGCTTCGGACAGTCTTGGGGCTTACGAGCAGTACTTC.

This clone was recorded at least ten times. This chain links TRBV20-1 with TRBJ2-6; unclear D gene. The CDR3 is 15 amino acids. The V end lost 0 bases, the J end lost 0 bases, and 6 bases lay between the germline ends. The germline V gene has CDR1 DFQATT and CDR2 SNEGSKA (reference sequence). The CDR3 DNA reads as TGCAGTGCTAGAGAGGGCAGCTCTGGGGCCAACGTCCTGACTTTC. This sequence encodes CSAREGSSGANVLTF.

This clone has a count of ten or more. Just one base apart from a much larger clone, this may be a read error. Given the absence of the conserved phenylalanine or tryptophan at the CDR3 end, a read error is likely. The chain links TRBV7-9 to TRBJ1-1; D gene uncertain. CDR3 length: 12 amino acids. V was pared by 3 bases and J by 1 base, with 3 bases between. Germline values: CDR1 SEHNR, CDR2 FQNEAQ (reference sequence). The CDR3 region has the DNA TGTGCCAGCAGCTTCAGGAACACTGAAGCTTTCTCT. This codes for CASSFRNTEAFS.

In its sample, this clone was seen many times. This sequence joins TRBV6-5 and TRBJ1-2, with D possibly TRBD1 on 5 matching bases. Germline CDR1 reads MNHEY; CDR2 reads SVGAGI. V shed 2 bases and J shed 5 bases, with 21 bases lying between them. The CDR3 runs to 17 residues. The CDR3 DNA reads TGTGCCAGCAGTTACCACACAGAAGGGGAGCGGTTGTATGGCTACACCTTC. Protein sequence: CASSYHTEGERLYGYTF.

Only a few counts were recorded for this clone. This may come from a read error, since a much larger clone is one base off. The J gene is TRBJ2-4, the V gene TRBV12-3 or TRBV12-4, with unresolved D. This CDR3 is built from 14 residues. V was shortened by 3 bases and J by 5 bases, with 11 bases between the two germline ends. Written as DNA, the CDR3 is TGTGCCAGCAGTTTTATCGGCCTCGAAAACATTCAGTACTTC. Translating gives CASSFIGLENIQYF.

This clone was counted ten times or more. The chain links TRBV2 to TRBJ2-2; no clear D gene. Germline-derived CDR1 and CDR2 are SNHLY and FYNNEI. V was pared by 7 bases and J by 1 base, with 13 bases between. The CDR3 is 15 amino acids. The CDR3 DNA sequence: TGTGCCAGCATGCCGGGCGGCGGGAACACCGGGGAGCTGTTTTTT. Amino acid sequence: CASMPGGGNTGELFF.

Many counts were recorded for this clone. The V gene is TRBV7-9, the J gene TRBJ1-5; D uncertain. The length of the CDR3 is 12 residues. Per the germline V gene, CDR1 is SEHNR and CDR2 is FQNEAQ (reference sequence). V was pared by 1 base and J by 5 bases, with 3 bases between. This CDR3 is CASSLDDQPQHF. CDR3 DNA sequence: TGTGCCAGCAGCTTAGACGATCAGCCCCAGCATTTT.

This clone was seen at least ten times. Other DNA sequences in the sample encode the same CDR3. V gene TRBV5-5 combines with J gene TRBJ1-2, with 8 bases identical to TRBD1. From germline, CDR1 is SGHKS and CDR2 YYEKEE (reference sequence). V lost 2 bases, J lost 7 bases, and 7 bases stayed unmatched. The CDR3 runs to 14 residues. CDR3 residues: CASSFGQGSGGYTF. Written as DNA, the CDR3 is TGTGCCAGCAGCTTTGGACAGGGAAGTGGTGGCTACACCTTC.

This clone was detected many times. The V gene is TRBV5-6, the J gene TRBJ2-3; no clear D gene. Germline loops: CDR1 SGHDT, CDR2 YYEEEE. Trimming shortened V by 4 bases and J by 2 bases, and 8 bases separated the two germline ends. The CDR3 is 13 amino acids. In nucleotides, the CDR3 is TGTGCCAGCAGCCCATTGACCACAGATACGCAGTATTTT. Translation: CASSPLTTDTQYF.

This clone was counted at least ten times. The chain recombines TRBV18 with TRBJ1-1; D gene unclear. The CDR3 extends over 13 amino acids. The germline V gene has CDR1 KGHSH and CDR2 LQKENI. The V gene lost 1 base and the J gene lost 1 base, with 4 bases spanning the gap. Written as DNA, the CDR3 is TGTGCCAGCTCACCACACAAGAACACTGAAGCTTTCTTT. It encodes CASSPHKNTEAFF.

This clone has a count of ten or more. This chain uses TRBV7-9 with TRBJ1-6; 12 positions agree with TRBD1. V lost 5 bases, J lost 6 bases, and 14 bases stayed unmatched. Germline values: CDR1 SEHNR, CDR2 FQNEAQ (reference sequence). CDR3 length equals 19 residues. CDR3 nucleotide sequence: TGTGCCAGCAGCCCCCCCGGGACAGGGGGCGGTTGGGGTAATTCACCCCTCCACTTT. This codes for CASSPPGTGGGWGNSPLHF. The variable domain in full, with the rest retrieved from reference TRBV7-9 and TRBJ1-6, is DTGVSQNPRHKITKRGQNVTFRCDPISEHNRLYWYRQTLGQGPEFLTYFQNEAQLEKSRLLSDRFSAERPKGSFSTLEIQRTEQGDSAMYLCASSPPGTGGGWGNSPLHFGNGTRLTVT.

This clone appeared many times. V and J are TRBV11-2 and TRBJ1-2; D unresolved. V lost 0 bases to trimming and J lost 1 base, with 3 bases between them. Germline CDR1 and CDR2: SGHAT and FQNNGV. The CDR3 is 13 residues long. The CDR3 loop is CASSLEVNYGYTF. CDR3 bases: TGTGCCAGCAGCTTAGAAGTTAACTATGGCTACACCTTC.

This clone was picked up many times. J is TRBJ1-1 and V is TRBV6-1; D is perhaps TRBD1 (5 bases). V shed 4 bases and J shed 7 bases, with 22 bases lying between them. The CDR3 has 16 residues. CDR1 is MNHNS and CDR2 is SASEGT in the germline V gene. The CDR3: CASSVGVGAREIEAFF. The CDR3 DNA sequence: TGTGCCAGCAGTGTGGGGGTCGGTGCGAGGGAAATTGAAGCTTTCTTT.